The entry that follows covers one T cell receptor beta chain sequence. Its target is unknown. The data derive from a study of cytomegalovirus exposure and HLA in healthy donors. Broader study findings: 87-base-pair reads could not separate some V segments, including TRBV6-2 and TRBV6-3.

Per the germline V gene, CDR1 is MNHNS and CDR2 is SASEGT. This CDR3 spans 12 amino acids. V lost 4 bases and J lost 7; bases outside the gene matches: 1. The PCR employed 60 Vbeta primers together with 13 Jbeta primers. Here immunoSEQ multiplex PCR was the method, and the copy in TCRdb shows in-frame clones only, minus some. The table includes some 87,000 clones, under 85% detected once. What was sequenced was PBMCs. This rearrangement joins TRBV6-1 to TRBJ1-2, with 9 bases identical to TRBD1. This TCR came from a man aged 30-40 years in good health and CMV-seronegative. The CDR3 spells CASSGQGVGYTF. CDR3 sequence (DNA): TGTGCCAGCAGTGGACAGGGGGTTGGCTACACCTTC.